The 27 T cell receptor beta chains below were found in one sample sequenced in a study of CD8+ T cells in alopecia areata. Following RNA extraction, reverse transcription yielded cDNA that acted as the sequencing template. The assay was immunoSEQ multiplex PCR, and TCRdb's table has in-frame clones only and misses some. The top ten clones hold over 10% of a sample with over 150,000 clones, about 60% of them seen once. As to treatment: oral pan-JAK inhibitor, 5-10 mg twice daily. Material: CD8+ T cells sorted from blood, obtained at week 24, from a patient treated with tofacitinib. The source of these receptors is a human donor with alopecia areata.

The chain couples TRBV29-1 to TRBJ1-1; D is unresolved. The germline gives CDR1 SQVTM, CDR2 ANQGSEA. CDR3 length equals 10 residues. The V end lost 6 bases, the J end lost 4 bases, and 6 bases lay between the germline ends. As DNA, the CDR3 is TGCAGCGTGTGGGGCACTGAAGCTTTCTTT. Amino acid sequence: CSVWGTEAFF. Together with reference TRBV29-1 and TRBJ1-1, the CDR3 gives the full variable domain: SAVISQKPSRDICQRGTSLTIQCQVDSQVTMMFWYRQQPGQSLTLIATANQGSEATYESGFVIDKFPISRPNLTFSTLTVSNMSPEDSSIYLCSVWGTEAFFGQGTRLTVV.

A few counts support this clone. The chain recombines TRBV29-1 with TRBJ1-4; TRBD1 matches at 7 bases. The CDR3 is 13 amino acids. V lost 7 bases to trimming and J lost 8 bases; unmatched junction nucleotides: 10. Germline V gives CDR1 SQVTM, CDR2 ANQGSEA. CDR3 coding DNA: TGCAGCGCGGTAAAACCGACAGGGGAAAAACTGTTTTTT. It yields the protein CSAVKPTGEKLFF.

Here the CDR3 DNA reads TGTGCCAGCAGCCAAGGACAGGATAACACCGGGGAGCTGTTTTTT. Translation gives CASSQGQDNTGELFF. This chain connects TRBV5-6 to TRBJ2-2; 7 nucleotides agree with TRBD1. The germline V gene has CDR1 SGHDT and CDR2 YYEEEE. With V trimmed by 4 bases and J by 2 bases, 5 bases remained unmatched. CDR3 length: 15 residues.

CDR3 DNA: TGCGCCAGCAGTCGGGGTGGCAGGCGGAACACCGGGGAGCTGTTTTTT. Amino acid sequence: CASSRGGRRNTGELFF. This rearrangement joins TRBV23-1 to TRBJ2-2; D gene uncertain. TRBV23-1 is classed as an ORF, of uncertain function. This CDR3 contains 16 residues. Trimming removed 4 bases from V and 1 base from J, with 13 bases in between.

This chain joins TRBV4-1 and TRBJ2-2; D is undetermined. V gave up 2 bases and J gave up 5 bases, with 21 bases separating them. The CDR3 has 18 residues. CDR1 and CDR2 (germline): MGHRA, YSYEKL. This chain's CDR3 is CASSQSRRAPPSTGELFF. The CDR3 DNA is TGCGCCAGCAGCCAAAGCCGAAGGGCCCCACCGAGTACCGGGGAGCTGTTTTTT.

V gene TRBV28 combines with J gene TRBJ2-3; D not certain. The CDR3 runs to 14 residues. Germline CDR1 MDHEN, CDR2 SYDVKM. V gave up 7 bases and J gave up 0 bases, with 11 bases separating them. In DNA, the CDR3 is TGTGCCAGCAATAAGTTAACTAGCACAGATACGCAGTATTTT. It specifies CASNKLTSTDTQYF.

The chain joins TRBV27 to TRBJ2-7, with D unresolved. V was trimmed by 11 bases and J by 6 bases, leaving 20 bases between them. Germline V gene lookup returns CDR1 MNHEY and CDR2 SMNVEV (reference sequence). The CDR3 has 13 amino acids. This chain's CDR3 is CAAGPGVGREQYF. The DNA for the CDR3 is TGTGCCGCCGGTCCCGGAGTTGGCCGCGAGCAGTACTTC.

The chain couples TRBV4-1 to TRBJ1-2, with no clear D. From germline, CDR1 is MGHRA and CDR2 YSYEKL. The CDR3 is made up of 15 amino acids. Trimming removed 1 base at V and 4 bases at J, with 13 bases between. The CDR3 DNA reads TGCGCCAGCAGCCAAGTGTTGTCGTCAGCCTATGGCTACACCTTC. It is translated as CASSQVLSSAYGYTF.

The V gene is TRBV2, the J gene TRBJ2-1, with 7 bases matching TRBD2. In germline, CDR1 is SNHLY, CDR2 FYNNEI. This CDR3 spans 12 amino acids. The V segment lost 10 bases and the J segment 10 bases; nucleotides outside the gene matches: 10. DNA for the CDR3: TGTGCCATCACCGGTGAGCGGGACGAGCAGTTCTTC. It yields the protein CAITGERDEQFF.

The chain combines TRBV11-3 with TRBJ1-2, with 8 bases matching TRBD1. Trimming removed 2 bases from V and 6 bases from J; junction bases left unmatched: 5. This CDR3 is 14 amino acids long. Germline CDR1 is SGHNT and CDR2 is YENEEA. CDR3 sequence: CASSLPGQGNGYTF. The CDR3, as DNA: TGTGCCAGCAGCTTACCCGGACAGGGAAATGGCTACACCTTC.

The J gene is TRBJ2-7, the V gene TRBV13, with a weak D call TRBD2 (6 bases). V was pared by 5 bases and J by 3 bases, with 14 bases between. CDR1 and CDR2 (germline): PRHDT, FYEKMQ (reference sequence). This CDR3 is 14 amino acids long. Here the CDR3 reads CASSPGSDIYEQYF. CDR3 DNA sequence: TGTGCCAGCAGCCCCGGGAGTGACATCTACGAGCAGTACTTC.

V usage is TRBV30 and J usage is TRBJ1-2; D gene uncertain. This CDR3 comprises 13 residues. The V gene's germline CDR1 is GTSNPN and CDR2 SVGIG (reference sequence). Trimming removed 3 bases from V and 4 bases from J, with 12 bases in between. DNA for the CDR3: TGTGCCTGGAGACCTATAGGTCCCTATGGCTACACCTTC. Amino acids: CAWRPIGPYGYTF.

V usage is TRBV30 and J usage is TRBJ1-2; 8 nucleotides agree with TRBD1. The CDR3 consists of 13 residues. The germline V gene has CDR1 GTSNPN and CDR2 SVGIG (reference sequence). V lost 4 bases, J lost 8 bases, and 9 bases stayed unmatched. The CDR3 DNA reads as TGTGCCTGGACAGAAGGACAGGGCCGGGGCTACACCTTC. It encodes CAWTEGQGRGYTF.

This clone has a handful of counts. The chain has TRBV19 and TRBJ1-1; D may be TRBD1 (6 bases). V was cut by 7 bases and J by 7 bases, with 13 bases left in between. The CDR3 has 12 amino acids. CDR1 is LNHDA, CDR2 SQIVND, per germline (reference sequence). The CDR3 DNA sequence: TGTGCCAGTACCGGCGGACAGCTTGAAGCTTTCTTT. Translated, it gives CASTGGQLEAFF.

The gene calls are TRBV2 and TRBJ2-7, with D tentatively TRBD1 (6 bases). With 7 bases removed from V and 5 bases from J, the gap between germline ends came to 15 bases. The CDR3 is 13 amino acids. Germline CDR1 is SNHLY and CDR2 is FYNNEI. CDR3 loop: CASTATGFHEQYF. DNA for the CDR3: TGTGCCAGCACTGCGACAGGTTTCCACGAGCAGTACTTC.

The rearrangement uses TRBV7-9 and TRBJ2-1; perhaps D is TRBD1 or TRBD2 (6 bases each). The germline gives CDR1 SEHNR, CDR2 FQNEAQ (reference sequence). The CDR3 has 13 residues. Trimming removed 5 bases at V and 8 bases at J, with 13 bases between. CDR3: CASSGGQVDEQFF. As DNA, the CDR3 is TGTGCCAGCAGCGGGGGGCAGGTCGATGAGCAGTTCTTC.

This clone appeared a few times. The DNA of the CDR3 is TGCGCCAGCAGCCAGGAGGACAGGGGGGGCTCCTACGAGCAGTACTTC. Encoded protein: CASSQEDRGGSYEQYF. This chain uses TRBV4-1 with TRBJ2-7, with 10 bases that match TRBD1. This CDR3 has 16 residues. After removal of 3 bases from V and 0 bases from J, the junction contained 5 bases not matched to a gene. Germline V lookup: CDR1 MGHRA, CDR2 YSYEKL.

The J gene is TRBJ2-1, the V gene TRBV27; 8 nucleotides align to TRBD1. CDR3 length equals 16 residues. J lost 6 bases, V lost 1 base, and 8 bases had no gene match. Germline CDR1 MNHEY, CDR2 SMNVEV (reference sequence). This CDR3 reads CASSLLPLGTGNEQFF. The CDR3 region has the DNA TGTGCCAGCAGTTTATTGCCTCTCGGGACAGGCAATGAGCAGTTCTTC.

The chain links TRBV19 to TRBJ1-2; D remains ambiguous. The germline V gene encodes CDR1 LNHDA and CDR2 SQIVND (reference sequence). The CDR3 is 11 amino acids. V was pared by 4 bases and J by 7 bases, with 7 bases between. The CDR3 region is CASSTLGGYTF. The CDR3 region has the DNA TGTGCCAGTAGTACCCTCGGTGGCTACACCTTC.

This clone was seen more than once but under ten times. The gene calls are TRBV27 and TRBJ2-7; D ambiguous. Germline V gene data show CDR1 as MNHEY and CDR2 as SMNVEV (reference sequence). The CDR3 runs 15 residues. Trimming left V 0 bases short and J 3 bases short, with 12 bases between. This CDR3 is CASSLSSPLYYEQYF. CDR3 sequence (DNA): TGTGCCAGCAGTTTATCGTCCCCCCTGTACTACGAGCAGTACTTC.

This clone was counted once. This rearrangement joins TRBV9 to TRBJ1-3, with D unclear. Germline assignment: CDR1 SGDLS and CDR2 YYNGEE. The CDR3 runs 11 residues. The V and J ends lost 7 bases and 0 bases respectively, with 2 bases between them. The CDR3 DNA sequence: TGTGCCAGCCTCTCTGGAAACACCATATATTTT. As protein: CASLSGNTIYF.

The genes are TRBV5-6 and TRBJ1-2, with D tentatively TRBD1 (5 bases). CDR1 and CDR2 (germline): SGHDT, YYEEEE. Trimming removed 2 bases at V and 4 bases at J, with 15 bases between. The CDR3 covers 15 residues. The CDR3, as DNA: TGTGCCAGCAGCTTCGGGGCTCCCGATTTCTATGGCTACACCTTC. It encodes CASSFGAPDFYGYTF.

The chain joins TRBV2 to TRBJ2-1; no clear D gene. There are 11 residues in the CDR3. Per germline, CDR1 SNHLY and CDR2 FYNNEI. With 4 bases removed from V and 9 bases from J, the gap between germline ends came to 7 bases. The CDR3 coding sequence is TGTGCCAGCAGTGTGAGTACTGAGCAGTTCTTC. It encodes CASSVSTEQFF.

V is TRBV30 and J is TRBJ1-2; D possibly corresponds to TRBD1 (5 bases). The germline V gene encodes CDR1 GTSNPN and CDR2 SVGIG (reference sequence). The V end was cut by 6 bases, the J end by 8 bases, with 22 bases between. The CDR3 is 14 amino acids. The DNA for the CDR3 is TGTGCCTGTCCCCAATACGGGGCTAATAGGGGCTACACCTTC. This translates into CACPQYGANRGYTF. The whole variable domain, remainder taken from reference TRBV30 and TRBJ1-2, is SQTIHQWPATLVQPVGSPLSLECTVEGTSNPNLYWYRQAAGRGLQLLFYSVGIGQISSEVPQNLSASRPQDRQFILSSKKLLLSDSGFYLCACPQYGANRGYTFGSGTRLTVV.

V and J are TRBV6-5 and TRBJ1-4; D call uncertain. CDR1 MNHEY and CDR2 SVGAGI come from the germline V gene. CDR3 length equals 15 residues. V lost 0 bases to trimming and J lost 10 bases, with 15 bases between them. The CDR3 DNA is TGTGCCAGCAGTTACTCGTTACCTAGGGAAGCAAAACTGTTTTTT. Amino acid sequence: CASSYSLPREAKLFF.

This clone was seen at least ten times. The CDR3 sequence: CASSGTGLYNEQFF. As DNA, the CDR3 is TGTGCCAGCAGTGGGACAGGGTTGTACAATGAGCAGTTCTTC. The chain combines TRBV2 with TRBJ2-1; 8 positions agree with TRBD1. The ends lost 4 bases at V and 4 bases at J; junction bases unmatched: 3. CDR3 length: 14 amino acids. Germline CDR1 is SNHLY and CDR2 is FYNNEI.

The DNA for the CDR3 is TGTGCCAGCGCCGAGCGGTCTCGAAACATTCAGTACTTC. As protein: CASAERSRNIQYF. V usage is TRBV14 and J usage is TRBJ2-4; the D gene is possibly TRBD2 (5 bases). V was shortened by 8 bases and J by 6 bases, with 14 bases between the two germline ends. The CDR3 is made up of 13 amino acids. The germline CDR1 and CDR2 sequences are SGHDN and FVKESK.